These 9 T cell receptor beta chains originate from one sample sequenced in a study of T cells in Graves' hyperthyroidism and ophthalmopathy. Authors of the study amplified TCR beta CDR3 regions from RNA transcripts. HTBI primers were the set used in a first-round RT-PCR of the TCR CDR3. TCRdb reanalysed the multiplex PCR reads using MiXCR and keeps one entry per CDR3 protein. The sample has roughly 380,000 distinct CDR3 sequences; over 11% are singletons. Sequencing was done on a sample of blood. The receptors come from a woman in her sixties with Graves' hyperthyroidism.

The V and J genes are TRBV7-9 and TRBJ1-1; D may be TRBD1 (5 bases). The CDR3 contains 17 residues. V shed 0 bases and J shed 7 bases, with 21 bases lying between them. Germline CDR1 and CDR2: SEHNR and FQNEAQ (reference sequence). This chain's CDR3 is CASSLALGHPKGHEAFF. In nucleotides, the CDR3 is TGTGCCAGCAGCTTAGCGCTCGGACACCCGAAAGGGCATGAAGCTTTCTTT.

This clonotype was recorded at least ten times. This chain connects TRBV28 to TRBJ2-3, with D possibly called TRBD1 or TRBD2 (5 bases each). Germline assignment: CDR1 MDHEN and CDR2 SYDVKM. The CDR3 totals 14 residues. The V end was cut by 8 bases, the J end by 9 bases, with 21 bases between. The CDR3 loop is CASASGQGEGTQYF. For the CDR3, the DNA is TGTGCCAGCGCCTCGGGTCAGGGAGAGGGAACGCAGTATTTT.

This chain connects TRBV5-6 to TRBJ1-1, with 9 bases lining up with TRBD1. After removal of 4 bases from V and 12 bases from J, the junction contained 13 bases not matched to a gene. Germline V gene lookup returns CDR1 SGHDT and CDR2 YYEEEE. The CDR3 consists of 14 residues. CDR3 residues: CASSPDRGITGTFF. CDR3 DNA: TGTGCCAGCAGCCCAGACAGGGGGATTACGGGGACTTTCTTT.

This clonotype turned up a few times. The CDR3 DNA reads TGTGCCAGCAGTTTTTACAGGAATCAGCCCCAGCATTTT. Protein: CASSFYRNQPQHF. The chain recombines TRBV2 with TRBJ1-5, with TRBD1 as a possible D gene (5 bases). V was clipped by 5 bases and J by 4 bases, with 9 bases between them. The CDR3 loop spans 13 amino acids. Germline lookup yields CDR1 SNHLY and CDR2 FYNNEI. The variable domain in full, with the rest retrieved from reference TRBV2 and TRBJ1-5, is EPEVTQTPSHQVTQMGQEVILRCVPISNHLYFYWYRQILGQKVEFLVSFYNNEISEKSEIFDDQFSVERPDGSNFTLKIRSTKLEDSAMYFCASSFYRNQPQHFGDGTRLSIL.

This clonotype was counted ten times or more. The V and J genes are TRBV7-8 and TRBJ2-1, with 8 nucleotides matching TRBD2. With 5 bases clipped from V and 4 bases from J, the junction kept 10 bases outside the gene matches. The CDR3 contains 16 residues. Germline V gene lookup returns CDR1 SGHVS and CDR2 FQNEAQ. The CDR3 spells CASSPRGSGGYNEQFF. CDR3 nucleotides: TGTGCCAGCAGCCCCAGAGGGAGCGGGGGTTACAATGAGCAGTTCTTC.

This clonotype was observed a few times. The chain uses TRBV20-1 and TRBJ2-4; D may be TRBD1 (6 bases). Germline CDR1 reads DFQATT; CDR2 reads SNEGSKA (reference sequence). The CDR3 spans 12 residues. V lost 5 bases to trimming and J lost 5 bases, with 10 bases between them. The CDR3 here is CSAERTENIQYF. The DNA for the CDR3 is TGCAGTGCTGAGAGGACAGAAAACATTCAGTACTTC.

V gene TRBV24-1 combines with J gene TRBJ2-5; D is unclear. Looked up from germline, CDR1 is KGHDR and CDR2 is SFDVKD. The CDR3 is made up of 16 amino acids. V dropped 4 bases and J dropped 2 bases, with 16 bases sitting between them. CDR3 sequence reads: CATSEPKFGMQETQYF. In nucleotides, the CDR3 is TGTGCCACCAGTGAGCCCAAATTTGGGATGCAAGAGACCCAGTACTTC.

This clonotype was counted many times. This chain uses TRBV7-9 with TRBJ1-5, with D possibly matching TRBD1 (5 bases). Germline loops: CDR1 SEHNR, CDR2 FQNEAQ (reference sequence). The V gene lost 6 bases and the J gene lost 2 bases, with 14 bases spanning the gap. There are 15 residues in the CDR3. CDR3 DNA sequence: TGTGCCAGCAGTCAAGCGGGGGAACGCAATCAGCCCCAGCATTTT. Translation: CASSQAGERNQPQHF.

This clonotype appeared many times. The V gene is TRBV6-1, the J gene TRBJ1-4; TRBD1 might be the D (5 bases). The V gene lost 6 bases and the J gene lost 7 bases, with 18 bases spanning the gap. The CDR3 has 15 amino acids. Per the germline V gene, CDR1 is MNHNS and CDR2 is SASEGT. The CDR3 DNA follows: TGTGCCAGCAGACCCCACGGCGGGACGACTGAAAAACTGTTTTTT. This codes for CASRPHGGTTEKLFF.